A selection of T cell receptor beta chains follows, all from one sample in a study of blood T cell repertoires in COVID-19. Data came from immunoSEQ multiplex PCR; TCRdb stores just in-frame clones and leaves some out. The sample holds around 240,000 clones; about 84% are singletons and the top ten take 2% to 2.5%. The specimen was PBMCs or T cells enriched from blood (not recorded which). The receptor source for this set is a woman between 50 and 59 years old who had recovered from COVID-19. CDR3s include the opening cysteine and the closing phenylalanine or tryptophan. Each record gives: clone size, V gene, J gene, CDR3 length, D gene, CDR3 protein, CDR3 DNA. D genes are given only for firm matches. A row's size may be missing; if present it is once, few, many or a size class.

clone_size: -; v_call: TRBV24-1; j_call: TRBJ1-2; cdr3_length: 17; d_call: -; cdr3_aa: CATSAPSGAGANYGYTF; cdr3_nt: TGTGCCACCAGTGCCCCCTCAGGGGCCGGTGCTAACTATGGCTACACCTTC
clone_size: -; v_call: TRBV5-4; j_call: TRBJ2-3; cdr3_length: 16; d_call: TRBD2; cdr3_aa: CASSLWRGGITDTQYF; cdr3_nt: TGTGCCAGCAGCTTGTGGCGGGGGGGCATCACAGATACGCAGTATTTT
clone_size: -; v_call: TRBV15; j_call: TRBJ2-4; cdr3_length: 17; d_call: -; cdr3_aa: CATSRESGVFAKNIQYF; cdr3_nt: TGTGCCACCAGCAGAGAGTCAGGGGTATTTGCCAAAAACATTCAGTACTTC
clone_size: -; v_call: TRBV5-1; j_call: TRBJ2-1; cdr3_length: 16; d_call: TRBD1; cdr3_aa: CASSVAGTGSYNEQFF; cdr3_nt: TGCGCCAGCAGCGTGGCGGGGACAGGGAGCTACAATGAGCAGTTCTTC
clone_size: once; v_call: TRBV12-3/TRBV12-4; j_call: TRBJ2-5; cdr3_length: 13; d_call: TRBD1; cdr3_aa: CASRGTGQETQYF; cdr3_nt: TGTGCCAGCAGGGGGACAGGCCAAGAGACCCAGTACTTC
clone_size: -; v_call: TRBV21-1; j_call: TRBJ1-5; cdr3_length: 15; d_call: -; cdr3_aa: CASSLERDSGQPQHF; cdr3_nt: TGTGCCAGCAGCCTCGAGCGGGATTCAGGTCAGCCCCAGCATTTT
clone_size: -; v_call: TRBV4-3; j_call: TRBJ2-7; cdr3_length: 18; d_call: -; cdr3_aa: CASSQEWLRRGTYPEQYF; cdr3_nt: TGCGCCAGCAGCCAAGAGTGGCTACGTCGGGGGACCTACCCCGAGCAGTACTTC
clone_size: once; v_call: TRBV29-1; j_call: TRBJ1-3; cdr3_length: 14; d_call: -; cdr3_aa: CSGSPVLSGNTIYF; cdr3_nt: TGCAGCGGCTCGCCGGTCCTCTCTGGAAACACCATATATTTT
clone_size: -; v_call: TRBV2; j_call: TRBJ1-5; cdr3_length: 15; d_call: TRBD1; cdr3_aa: CASSRQGAGNQPQHF; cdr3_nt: TGTGCCAGCAGCCGACAGGGGGCGGGCAATCAGCCCCAGCATTTT
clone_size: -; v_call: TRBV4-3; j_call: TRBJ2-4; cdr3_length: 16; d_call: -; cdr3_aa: CASTTTRRVGKNIQYF; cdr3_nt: TGCGCCAGCACCACGACGAGGCGGGTGGGCAAAAACATTCAGTACTTC
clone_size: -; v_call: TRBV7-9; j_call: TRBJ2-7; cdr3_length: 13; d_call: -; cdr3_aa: CASSRDTKYEQYF; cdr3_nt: TGTGCCAGCAGTCGGGACACGAAATACGAGCAGTACTTC
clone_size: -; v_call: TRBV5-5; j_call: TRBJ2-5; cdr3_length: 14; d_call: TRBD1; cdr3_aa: CASSFTGVRETQYF; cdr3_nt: TGTGCCAGCAGCTTCACAGGGGTAAGGGAGACCCAGTACTTC
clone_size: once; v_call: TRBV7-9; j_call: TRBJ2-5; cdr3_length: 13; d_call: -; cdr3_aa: CASSLTVGETQYF; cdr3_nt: TGTGCCAGCAGCTTGACGGTGGGCGAGACCCAGTACTTC
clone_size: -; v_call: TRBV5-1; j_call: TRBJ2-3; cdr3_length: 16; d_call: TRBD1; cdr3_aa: CASSLVAGGVTDTQYF; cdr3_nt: TGCGCCAGCAGCTTGGTAGCAGGGGGAGTCACAGATACGCAGTATTTT
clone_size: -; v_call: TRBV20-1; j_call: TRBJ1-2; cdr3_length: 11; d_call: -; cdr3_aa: CSARRDTGYTF; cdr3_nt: TGCAGTGCTAGAAGGGACACCGGCTACACCTTC
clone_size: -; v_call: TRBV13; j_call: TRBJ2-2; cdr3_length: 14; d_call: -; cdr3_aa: CASRRRANTGELFF; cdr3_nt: TGTGCCAGCAGGAGGAGGGCGAACACCGGGGAGCTGTTTTTT
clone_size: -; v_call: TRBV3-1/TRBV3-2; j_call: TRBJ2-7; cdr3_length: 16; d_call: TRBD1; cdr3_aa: CASSHRPGQVSYEQYF; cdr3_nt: TGTGCCAGCAGCCATAGGCCGGGACAGGTCTCCTACGAGCAGTACTTC
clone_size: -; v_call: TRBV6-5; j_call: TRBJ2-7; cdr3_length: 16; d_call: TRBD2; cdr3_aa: CASSYSGLAGFGEQYF; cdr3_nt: TGTGCCAGCAGTTACTCTGGACTAGCGGGGTTCGGAGAGCAGTACTTC
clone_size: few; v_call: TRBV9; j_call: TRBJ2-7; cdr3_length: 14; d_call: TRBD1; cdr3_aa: CASSANPGQGEQYF; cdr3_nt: TGTGCCAGCAGCGCTAATCCGGGACAGGGCGAGCAGTACTTC
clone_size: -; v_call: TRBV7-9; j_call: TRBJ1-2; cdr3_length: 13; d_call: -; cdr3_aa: CASSLGEHYGYTF; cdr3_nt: TGTGCCAGCAGCTTAGGGGAGCACTATGGCTACACCTTC
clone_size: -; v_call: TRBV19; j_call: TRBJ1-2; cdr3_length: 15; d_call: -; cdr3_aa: CASSNIKTGNYGYTF; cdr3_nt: TGTGCCAGTAGTAACATAAAAACGGGGAACTATGGCTACACCTTC
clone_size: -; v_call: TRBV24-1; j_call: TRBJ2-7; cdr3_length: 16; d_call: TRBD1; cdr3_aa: CATSDSTGTGIYEQYF; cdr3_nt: TGTGCCACCAGTGATTCCACCGGGACAGGGATTTACGAGCAGTACTTC
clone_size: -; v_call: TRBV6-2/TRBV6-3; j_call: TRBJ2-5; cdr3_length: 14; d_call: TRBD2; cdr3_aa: CASSYGTSTETQYF; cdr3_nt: TGTGCCAGCAGTTACGGGACTAGTACTGAGACCCAGTACTTC
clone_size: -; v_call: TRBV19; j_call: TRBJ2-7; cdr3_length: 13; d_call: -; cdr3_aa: CASAPGTRYEQYF; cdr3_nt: TGTGCCAGTGCTCCCGGTACCCGTTACGAGCAGTACTTC
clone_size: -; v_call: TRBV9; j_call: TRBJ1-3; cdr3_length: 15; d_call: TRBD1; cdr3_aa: CASSVGGQGGNTIYF; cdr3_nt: TGTGCCAGCAGCGTAGGAGGACAGGGAGGGAACACCATATATTTT
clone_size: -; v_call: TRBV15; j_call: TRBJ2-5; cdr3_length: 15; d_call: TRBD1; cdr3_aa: CATSNRQGRQETQYF; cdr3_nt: TGTGCCACCAGCAACCGACAGGGGAGACAAGAGACCCAGTACTTC
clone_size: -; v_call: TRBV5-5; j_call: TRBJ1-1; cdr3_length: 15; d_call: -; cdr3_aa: CASSPDTGRATEAFF; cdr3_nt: TGTGCCAGCAGCCCGGATACAGGGAGGGCCACTGAAGCTTTCTTT
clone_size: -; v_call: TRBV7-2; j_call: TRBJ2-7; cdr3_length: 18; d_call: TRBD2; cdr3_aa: CASSLQPGLAGVLNEQYF; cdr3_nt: TGTGCCAGCAGCTTGCAACCGGGACTAGCGGGAGTCCTCAACGAGCAGTACTTC
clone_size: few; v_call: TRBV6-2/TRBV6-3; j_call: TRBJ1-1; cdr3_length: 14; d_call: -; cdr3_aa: CASSSGFRGTEAFF; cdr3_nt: TGTGCCAGCAGTTCTGGCTTCAGGGGCACTGAAGCTTTCTTT
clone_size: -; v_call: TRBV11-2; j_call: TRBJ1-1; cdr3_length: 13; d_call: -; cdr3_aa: CASSPWGGTEAFF; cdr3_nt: TGTGCCAGCAGCCCCTGGGGGGGTACTGAAGCTTTCTTT
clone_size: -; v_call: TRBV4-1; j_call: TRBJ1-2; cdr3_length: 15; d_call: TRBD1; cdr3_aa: CASSQGQGSGYGYTF; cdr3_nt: TGCGCCAGCAGCCAAGGACAGGGATCTGGATATGGCTACACCTTC
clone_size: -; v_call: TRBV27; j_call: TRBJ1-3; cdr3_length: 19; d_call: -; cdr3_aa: CASRRLWVCDRSSGNTIYF; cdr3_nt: TGTGCCAGCAGGCGACTCTGGGTTTGCGACAGGAGCTCTGGAAACACCATATATTTT
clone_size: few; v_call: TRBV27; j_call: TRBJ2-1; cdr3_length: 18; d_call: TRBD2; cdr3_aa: CASSFRLAGVNRYNEQFF; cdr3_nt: TGTGCCAGCAGTTTCAGACTAGCGGGAGTCAACCGTTACAATGAGCAGTTCTTC
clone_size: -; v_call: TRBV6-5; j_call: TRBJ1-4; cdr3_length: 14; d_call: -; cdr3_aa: CASRSHRRGEKLFF; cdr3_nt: TGTGCCAGCAGGAGCCACAGGAGAGGAGAAAAACTGTTTTTT
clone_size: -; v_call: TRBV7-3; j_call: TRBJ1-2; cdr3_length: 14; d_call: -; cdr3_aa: CASSNPQGGSGYTF; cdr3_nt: TGTGCCAGCAGCAACCCTCAGGGAGGCAGTGGCTACACCTTC
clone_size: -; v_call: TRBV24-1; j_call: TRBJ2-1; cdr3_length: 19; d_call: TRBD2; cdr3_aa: CATSDLQLAGGSSSNEQFF; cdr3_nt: TGTGCCACCAGTGATTTGCAACTAGCGGGGGGGAGTTCAAGCAATGAGCAGTTCTTC
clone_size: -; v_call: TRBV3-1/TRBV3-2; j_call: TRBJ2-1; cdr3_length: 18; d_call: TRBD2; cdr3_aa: CASSQDFSGGDYSGEQFF; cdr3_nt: TGTGCCAGCAGCCAAGACTTTAGCGGGGGAGACTATTCAGGTGAGCAGTTCTTC
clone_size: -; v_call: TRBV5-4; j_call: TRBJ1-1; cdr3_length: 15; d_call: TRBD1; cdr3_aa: CASSWIGTDISEAFF; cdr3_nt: TGTGCCAGCAGCTGGATCGGGACAGACATCTCTGAAGCTTTCTTT
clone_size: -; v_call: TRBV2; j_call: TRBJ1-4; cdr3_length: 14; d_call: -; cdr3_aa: CASSSGTTNEKLFF; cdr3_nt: TGTGCCAGCAGTTCAGGGACAACTAATGAAAAACTGTTTTTT
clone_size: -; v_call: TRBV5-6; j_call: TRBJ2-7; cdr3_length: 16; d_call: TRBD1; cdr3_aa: CASSLIQGYSTYEQYF; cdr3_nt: TGTGCCAGCAGCCTGATACAGGGGTACTCCACCTACGAGCAGTACTTC